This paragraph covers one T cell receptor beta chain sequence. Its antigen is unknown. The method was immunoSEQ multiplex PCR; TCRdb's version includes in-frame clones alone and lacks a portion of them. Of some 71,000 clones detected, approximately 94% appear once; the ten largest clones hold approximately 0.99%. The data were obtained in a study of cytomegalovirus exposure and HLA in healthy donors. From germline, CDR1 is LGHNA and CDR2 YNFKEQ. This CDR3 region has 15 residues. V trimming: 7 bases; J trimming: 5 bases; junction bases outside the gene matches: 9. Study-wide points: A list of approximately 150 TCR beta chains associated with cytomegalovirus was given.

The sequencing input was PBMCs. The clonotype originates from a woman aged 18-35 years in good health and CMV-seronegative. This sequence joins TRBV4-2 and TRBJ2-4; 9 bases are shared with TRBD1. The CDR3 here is CASTSPGQGQNIQYF. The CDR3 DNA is TGTGCCAGCACGTCTCCGGGACAGGGACAAAACATTCAGTACTTC.